The 2 T cell receptor beta chains below were found in one sample sequenced in a study of blood T cell repertoires in COVID-19 (dated by TCRdb to 2018 to 2020). The library was made by the immunoSEQ multiplex PCR assay. This immuneACCESS table, as held by TCRdb, lists in-frame sequences with V and J called but not all clones. Of the missing ones, under half trace to an unresolved V gene in checked studies; the others have no known cause. The sample table shows about 62,000 clones, and around 65% are seen once. Approximately 50% of the sample is held by the ten biggest clonotypes. Sequenced: PBMCs or T cells enriched from blood (not recorded which). Receptors were obtained from a woman aged 60 to 75 who had been exposed to COVID-19.

CDR3 bases: TGTGCCAGCAGCTTACGTGACAGACATAGCAATCAGCCCCAGCATTTT. It yields the protein CASSLRDRHSNQPQHF. The V and J genes are TRBV6-2 or TRBV6-3 and TRBJ1-5, with D perhaps matching TRBD1 (5 bases). Per germline, CDR1 MNHEY and CDR2 SVGEGT. Trimming shortened V by 6 bases and J by 0 bases, and 15 bases separated the two germline ends. The CDR3 has 16 amino acids.

The chain employs TRBV7-9 and TRBJ2-3; 10 bases fit TRBD2. Germline lookup yields CDR1 SEHNR and CDR2 FQNEAQ (reference sequence). The ends lost 0 bases at V and 10 bases at J; junction bases unmatched: 7. The CDR3 has 15 residues. CDR3 bases: TGTGCCAGCAGCTTAGCCCGCCTAGCGGGAGTTGCGCAGTATTTT. It codes for CASSLARLAGVAQYF.